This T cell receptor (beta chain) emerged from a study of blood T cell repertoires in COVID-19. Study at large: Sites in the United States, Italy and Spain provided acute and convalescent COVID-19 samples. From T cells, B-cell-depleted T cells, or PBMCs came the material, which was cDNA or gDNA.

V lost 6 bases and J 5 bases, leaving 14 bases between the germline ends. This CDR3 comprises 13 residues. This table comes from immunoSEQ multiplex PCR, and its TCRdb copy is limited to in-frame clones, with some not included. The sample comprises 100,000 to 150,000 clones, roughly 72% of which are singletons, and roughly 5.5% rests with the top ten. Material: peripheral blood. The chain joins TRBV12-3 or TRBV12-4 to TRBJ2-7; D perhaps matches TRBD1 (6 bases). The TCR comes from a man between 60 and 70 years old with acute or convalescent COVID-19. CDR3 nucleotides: TGTGCCAGCAGCTCTGACAGGAGAAACGAGCAGTACTTC. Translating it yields CASSSDRRNEQYF.